These 18 T cell receptor beta chains came from one sample sequenced in a study of T-cell memory formation after mild COVID-19. TCRdb reprocessed the 5' RACE reads via MiXCR and lists one record per CDR3 protein. The sample consists of hundreds of thousands of distinct CDR3 sequences, around 25% of them appearing once. What was sequenced was PBMCs or a T cell subset sorted from them (not recorded which). Receptor source: an adult woman who had mild COVID-19 (a few samples of this study predate the infection). Cell type and time point are not known.

In this sample, this clonotype turned up a few times. The gene calls are TRBV12-3 or TRBV12-4 and TRBJ2-7, with D tentatively TRBD2 (5 bases). CDR3 length: 12 amino acids. V lost 6 bases and J 3 bases, leaving 9 bases between the germline ends. The CDR3 region has the DNA TGTGCCAGCAGCCCGGGGATCTACGAGCAGTACTTC. This encodes CASSPGIYEQYF.

This clonotype has at least ten counts. The chain recombines TRBV12-3 or TRBV12-4 with TRBJ1-2; D call uncertain. The germline V and J ends were trimmed by 4 bases and 4 bases, with 13 bases remaining between them. This CDR3 has 14 amino acids. The chain's CDR3 is CASSSRRGAYGYTF. DNA of the CDR3: TGTGCCAGCAGTTCACGACGGGGAGCCTATGGCTACACCTTC.

This clonotype was detected a few times. The chain recombines TRBV10-3 with TRBJ2-7; no firm D call. This CDR3 region has 12 residues. V was pared by 4 bases and J by 7 bases, with 11 bases between. CDR1 and CDR2 (germline): ENHRY, SYGVKD. The CDR3 nucleotides read TGTGCCATCAGTGGTGACTTGGGGGAGCAGTACTTC. This codes for CAISGDLGEQYF.

This clonotype was counted ten times or more. This chain uses TRBV5-6 with TRBJ2-3; no definite D call. The CDR3 runs to 17 residues. Germline V gives CDR1 SGHDT, CDR2 YYEEEE. Between the trimmed V and J ends, which lost 0 bases and 1 base, there was a span of 15 bases. The chain's CDR3 is CASSLAHRFTGTDTQYF. The CDR3 DNA sequence: TGTGCCAGCAGCTTGGCCCACCGGTTCACCGGCACAGATACGCAGTATTTT.

Only a few counts were recorded for this clonotype. The rearrangement links TRBV29-1 to TRBJ2-1; D possibly corresponds to TRBD1 (5 bases). Germline CDR1 is SQVTM and CDR2 is ANQGSEA. The CDR3 runs to 16 residues. V shed 0 bases and J shed 4 bases, with 16 bases lying between them. CDR3: CSVEELQALLYNEQFF. The CDR3 nucleotides read TGCAGCGTTGAAGAACTACAGGCCCTTCTGTACAATGAGCAGTTCTTC.

This clonotype was picked up one time. The chain links TRBV14 to TRBJ1-1; TRBD1 agrees at 7 bases. CDR1 and CDR2 from the germline V gene are SGHDN and FVKESK. CDR3 length equals 15 residues. V dropped 4 bases and J dropped 0; count of bases not matched to a gene: 5. CDR3 in amino acids: CASSRDREMNTEAFF. The CDR3 DNA follows: TGTGCCAGCAGCCGGGACAGAGAAATGAACACTGAAGCTTTCTTT.

CDR3 loop: CASSLTQDMNTEAFF. The CDR3 DNA reads TGTGCCAGCAGCTTAACTCAGGACATGAACACTGAAGCTTTCTTT. J is TRBJ1-1 and V is TRBV11-2; weak D call: TRBD1 (5 bases). Germline assignment: CDR1 SGHAT and CDR2 FQNNGV. The germline V and J ends were trimmed by 2 bases and 0 bases, with 10 bases remaining between them. The CDR3 is 15 amino acids.

This chain links TRBV4-1 with TRBJ2-7; D unresolved. Trimming left V 6 bases short and J 3 bases short, with 9 bases between. The length of the CDR3 is 12 residues. Per the germline V gene, CDR1 is MGHRA and CDR2 is YSYEKL. The CDR3 sequence is CASSGILYEQYF. The CDR3 DNA reads as TGCGCCAGCAGTGGAATCCTCTACGAGCAGTACTTC.

This clonotype was counted only a few times. The chain employs TRBV9 and TRBJ2-1, with TRBD1 identical over 9 bases. The germline V gene has CDR1 SGDLS and CDR2 YYNGEE. Germline trimming cut 4 bases from V and 9 bases from J; bases unmatched to any gene: 14. The CDR3 totals 16 residues. The chain's CDR3 is CASSRTRDRVVGEQFF. CDR3 nucleotides: TGTGCCAGCAGCCGGACCCGGGACAGGGTTGTAGGTGAGCAGTTCTTC. Together with reference TRBV9 and TRBJ2-1, the CDR3 gives the full variable domain: DSGVTQTPKHLITATGQRVTLRCSPRSGDLSVYWYQQSLDQGLQFLIQYYNGEERAKGNILERFSAQQFPDLHSELNLSSLELGDSALYFCASSRTRDRVVGEQFFGPGTRLTVL.

The chain recombines TRBV3-1 with TRBJ2-5, with D uncertain. In germline, CDR1 is LGHDT, CDR2 YNNKEL (reference sequence). The CDR3 spans 14 residues. Trimming shortened V by 0 bases and J by 3 bases, and 8 bases separated the two germline ends. The CDR3 bases are TGTGCCAGCAGCCAAGAGTCAGTTGAAGAGACCCAGTACTTC. This translates into CASSQESVEETQYF.

The chain joins TRBV6-2 or TRBV6-3 to TRBJ2-1, with D maybe TRBD1 (6 bases). CDR1 and CDR2 (germline): MNHEY, SVGEGT. V lost 0 bases and J lost 3, with 9 bases in between. The CDR3 consists of 15 residues. CDR3 sequence (DNA): TGTGCCAGCAGTTACTCGGGGGCGGGCTACAATGAGCAGTTCTTC. Protein sequence: CASSYSGAGYNEQFF.

J is TRBJ2-1 and V is TRBV15; D call uncertain. The CDR3 has 16 residues. Germline CDR1 LNHNV, CDR2 YYDKDF (reference sequence). V was cut by 5 bases and J by 3 bases, with 17 bases left in between. CDR3 nucleotide sequence: TGTGCCACCAGCGGAAGGCCCAAAACAAGCTACAATGAGCAGTTCTTC. Translated: CATSGRPKTSYNEQFF.

There are a few counts of this clonotype. The rearrangement joins TRBV7-9 to TRBJ2-3; D is ambiguous. The ends were cut back, 1 base at V and 3 bases at J, with 5 bases in the middle. The germline V gene has CDR1 SEHNR and CDR2 FQNEAQ (reference sequence). The CDR3 runs to 13 residues. The CDR3 DNA reads TGTGCCAGCAGCTTAGAGTGGACAGATACGCAGTATTTT. Amino acid sequence: CASSLEWTDTQYF.

The rearrangement joins TRBV19 to TRBJ1-2; 7 bases match TRBD1. This CDR3 has 13 amino acids. Germline V gene data show CDR1 as LNHDA and CDR2 as SQIVND (reference sequence). V was clipped by 1 base and J by 8 bases; unmatched bases: 4. CDR3 nucleotides: TGTGCCAGTAGTATAGCCAGGGGGAACGGCTACACCTTC. Residues: CASSIARGNGYTF.

This chain links TRBV5-1 with TRBJ2-5, with D perhaps being TRBD1 or TRBD2 (7 bases each). Germline assignment: CDR1 SGHRS and CDR2 YFSETQ. The V end lost 4 bases, the J end lost 1 base, and 17 bases lay between the germline ends. CDR3 length: 16 residues. CDR3 loop: CASSIQGGGPQETQYF. The CDR3 nucleotides are TGCGCCAGCAGCATCCAGGGAGGGGGCCCCCAAGAGACCCAGTACTTC.

The CDR3 region is CASSQRDLQYSPLHF. The CDR3 DNA reads TGTGCCAGCAGCCAAAGGGACCTTCAGTATTCACCCCTCCACTTT. The chain links TRBV12-3 or TRBV12-4 to TRBJ1-6; tentatively, D is TRBD1 (5 bases). The V end was cut by 6 bases, the J end by 8 bases, with 17 bases between. The CDR3 contains 15 residues.

The chain joins TRBV7-8 to TRBJ2-1; 9 bases line up with TRBD2. The CDR3 spans 18 residues. Looked up from germline, CDR1 is SGHVS and CDR2 is FQNEAQ. The trim removed 5 bases at V and 4 bases at J, leaving 15 bases unmatched. The CDR3 nucleotides are TGTGCCAGCAGCAGCTTAGTCGTTAGCGGGAGTGGGTACAATGAGCAGTTCTTC. The encoded protein is CASSSLVVSGSGYNEQFF.

This clonotype appeared a few times. The chain is built from TRBV5-1 and TRBJ2-7; 8 bases match TRBD1. Per the germline V gene, CDR1 is SGHRS and CDR2 is YFSETQ. The CDR3 runs 15 residues. J was trimmed by 11 bases and V by 1 base; bases with no gene match: 14. CDR3 nucleotides: TGCGCCAGCAGCTTGACAGGGACAGGAGATCTATTAGAGTACTTC. Translated: CASSLTGTGDLLEYF.